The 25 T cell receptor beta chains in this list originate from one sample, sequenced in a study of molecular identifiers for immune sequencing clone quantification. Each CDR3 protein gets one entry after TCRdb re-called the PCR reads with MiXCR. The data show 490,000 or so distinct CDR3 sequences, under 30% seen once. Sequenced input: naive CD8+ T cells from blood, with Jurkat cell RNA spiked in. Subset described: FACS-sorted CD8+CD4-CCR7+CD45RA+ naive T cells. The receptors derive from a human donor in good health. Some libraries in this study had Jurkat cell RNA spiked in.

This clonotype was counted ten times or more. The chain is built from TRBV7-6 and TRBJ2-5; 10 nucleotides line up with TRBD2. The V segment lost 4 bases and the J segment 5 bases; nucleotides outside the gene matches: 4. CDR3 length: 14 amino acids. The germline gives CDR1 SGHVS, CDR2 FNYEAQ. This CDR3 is CASSYPSGGETQYF. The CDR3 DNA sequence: TGTGCCAGCAGCTACCCTAGCGGGGGTGAGACCCAGTACTTC.

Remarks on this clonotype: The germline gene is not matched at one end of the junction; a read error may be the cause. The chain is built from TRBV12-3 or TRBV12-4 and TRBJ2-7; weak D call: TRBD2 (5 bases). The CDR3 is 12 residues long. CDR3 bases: TGTGCCAGCAGCCCGGGAAACTACGTGCAGTACTTC. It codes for CASSPGNYVQYF.

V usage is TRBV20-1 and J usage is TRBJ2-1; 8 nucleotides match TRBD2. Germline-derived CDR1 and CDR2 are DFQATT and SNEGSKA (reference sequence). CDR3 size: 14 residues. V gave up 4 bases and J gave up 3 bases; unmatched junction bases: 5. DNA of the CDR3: TGCAGTGCTATAACTAGCGGACTCTACAATGAGCAGTTCTTC. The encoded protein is CSAITSGLYNEQFF.

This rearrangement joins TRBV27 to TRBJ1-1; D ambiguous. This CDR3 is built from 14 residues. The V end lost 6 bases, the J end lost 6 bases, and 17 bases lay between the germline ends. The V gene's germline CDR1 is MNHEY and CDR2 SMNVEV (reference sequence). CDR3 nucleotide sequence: TGTGCCAGCAGCCCCCTACCTCAGGAAGCTGAAGCTTTCTTT. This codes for CASSPLPQEAEAFF.

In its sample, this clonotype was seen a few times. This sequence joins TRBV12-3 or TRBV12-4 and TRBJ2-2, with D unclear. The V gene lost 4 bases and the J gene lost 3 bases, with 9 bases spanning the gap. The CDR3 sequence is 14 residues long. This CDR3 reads CASSSYIDTGELFF. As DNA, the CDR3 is TGTGCCAGCAGTTCCTACATCGACACCGGGGAGCTGTTTTTT.

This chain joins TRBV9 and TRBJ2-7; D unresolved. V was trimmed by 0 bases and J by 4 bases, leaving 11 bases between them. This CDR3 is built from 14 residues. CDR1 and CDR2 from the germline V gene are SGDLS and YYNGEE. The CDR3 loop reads CASSVGDGLYEQYF. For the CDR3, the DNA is TGTGCCAGCAGCGTAGGTGATGGGTTGTACGAGCAGTACTTC.

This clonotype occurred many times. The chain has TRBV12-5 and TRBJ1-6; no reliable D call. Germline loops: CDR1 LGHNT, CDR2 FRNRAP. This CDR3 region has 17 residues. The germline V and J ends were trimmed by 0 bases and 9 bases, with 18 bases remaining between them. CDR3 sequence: CASGLVLEPVVGSPLHF. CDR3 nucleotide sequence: TGTGCTAGTGGTTTGGTACTGGAGCCCGTCGTCGGTTCACCCCTCCACTTT. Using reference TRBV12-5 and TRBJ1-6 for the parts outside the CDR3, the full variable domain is DARVTQTPRHKVTEMGQEVTMRCQPILGHNTVFWYRQTMMQGLELLAYFRNRAPLDDSGMPKDRFSAEMPDATLATLKIQPSEPRDSAVYFCASGLVLEPVVGSPLHFGNGTRLTVT.

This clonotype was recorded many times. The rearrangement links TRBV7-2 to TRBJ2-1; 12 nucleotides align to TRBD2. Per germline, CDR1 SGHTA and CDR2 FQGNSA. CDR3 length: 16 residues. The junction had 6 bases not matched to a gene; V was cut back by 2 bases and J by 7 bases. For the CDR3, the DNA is TGTGCCAGCAGCTTATCCGGACTAGCGGGGAAGAATGAGCAGTTCTTC. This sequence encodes CASSLSGLAGKNEQFF.

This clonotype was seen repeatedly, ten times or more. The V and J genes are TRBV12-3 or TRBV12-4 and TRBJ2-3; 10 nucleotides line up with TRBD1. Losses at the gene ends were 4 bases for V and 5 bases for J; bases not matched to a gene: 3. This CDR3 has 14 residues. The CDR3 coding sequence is TGTGCCAGCAGTTGGACAGGGGGTATAGATACGCAGTATTTT. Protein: CASSWTGGIDTQYF.

CDR3 DNA sequence: TGCAGTGCTAGAGATTCAGGAGATGGCTACACCTTC. This gives the protein CSARDSGDGYTF. The chain carries TRBV20-1 and TRBJ1-2; D is ambiguous. The CDR3 sequence is 12 residues long. Germline values: CDR1 DFQATT, CDR2 SNEGSKA (reference sequence). V was cut by 0 bases and J by 6 bases, with 8 bases left in between.

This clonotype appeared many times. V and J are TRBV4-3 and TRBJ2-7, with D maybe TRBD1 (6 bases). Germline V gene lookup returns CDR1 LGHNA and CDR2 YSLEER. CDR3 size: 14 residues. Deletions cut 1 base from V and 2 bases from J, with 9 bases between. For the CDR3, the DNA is TGCGCCAGCAGCCAAGTGACAGGCGCCTACGAGCAGTACTTC. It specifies CASSQVTGAYEQYF.

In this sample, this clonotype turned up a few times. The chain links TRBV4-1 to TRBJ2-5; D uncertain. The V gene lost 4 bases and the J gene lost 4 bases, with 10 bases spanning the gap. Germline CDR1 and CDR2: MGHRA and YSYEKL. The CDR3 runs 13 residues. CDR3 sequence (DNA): TGCGCCAGCAGCCCCGTGGCAGGAGAGACCCAGTACTTC. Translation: CASSPVAGETQYF.

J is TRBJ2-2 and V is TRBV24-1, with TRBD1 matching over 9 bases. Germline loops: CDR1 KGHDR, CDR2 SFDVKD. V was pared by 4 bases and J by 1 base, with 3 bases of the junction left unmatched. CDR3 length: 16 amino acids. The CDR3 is CATSDPDRGNTGELFF. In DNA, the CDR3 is TGTGCCACCAGTGACCCGGACAGGGGGAACACCGGGGAGCTGTTTTTT.

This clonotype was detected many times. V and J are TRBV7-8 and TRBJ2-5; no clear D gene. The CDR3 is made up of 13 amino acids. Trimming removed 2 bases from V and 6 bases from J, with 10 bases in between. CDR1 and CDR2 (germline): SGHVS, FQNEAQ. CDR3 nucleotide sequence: TGTGCCAGCAGCTTACCACCTTTTAAGACCCAGTACTTC. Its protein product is CASSLPPFKTQYF.

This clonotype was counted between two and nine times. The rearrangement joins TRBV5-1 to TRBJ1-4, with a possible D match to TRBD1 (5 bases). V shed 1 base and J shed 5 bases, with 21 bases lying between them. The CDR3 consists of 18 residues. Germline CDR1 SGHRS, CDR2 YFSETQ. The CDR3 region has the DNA TGCGCCAGCAGCTTGACCGAGTCGTACCTGGGACGGAATGAAAAACTGTTTTTT. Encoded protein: CASSLTESYLGRNEKLFF.

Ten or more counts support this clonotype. The CDR3, as DNA: TGTGCCAGCAGCGCCGGGCACTCCGAGCAGTACTTC. Protein: CASSAGHSEQYF. The chain employs TRBV5-6 and TRBJ2-7; no firm D call. Germline CDR1 and CDR2: SGHDT and YYEEEE. The CDR3 totals 12 residues. The germline V and J ends were trimmed by 4 bases and 6 bases, with 11 bases remaining between them. Full variable domain (missing parts from reference TRBV5-6 and TRBJ2-7): DAGVTQSPTHLIKTRGQQVTLRCSPKSGHDTVSWYQQALGQGPQFIFQYYEEEERQRGNFPDRFSGHQFPNYSSELNVNALLLGDSALYLCASSAGHSEQYFGPGTRLTVT.

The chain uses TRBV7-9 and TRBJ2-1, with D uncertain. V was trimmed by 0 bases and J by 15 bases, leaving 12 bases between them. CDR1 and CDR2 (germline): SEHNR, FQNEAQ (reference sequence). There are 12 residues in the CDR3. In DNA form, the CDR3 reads TGTGCCAGCAGCTTAGCGGAGCGCCCCCGGTTCTTC. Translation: CASSLAERPRFF.

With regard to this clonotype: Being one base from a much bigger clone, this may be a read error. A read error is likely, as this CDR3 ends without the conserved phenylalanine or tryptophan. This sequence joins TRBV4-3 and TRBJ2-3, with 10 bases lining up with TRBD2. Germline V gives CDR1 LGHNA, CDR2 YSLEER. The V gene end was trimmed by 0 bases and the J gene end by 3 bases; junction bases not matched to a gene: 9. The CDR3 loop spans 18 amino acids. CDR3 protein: CASSQDVLAGEWTDTQYL. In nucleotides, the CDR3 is TGCGCCAGCAGCCAAGACGTCCTAGCGGGAGAATGGACAGATACGCAGTATCTT.

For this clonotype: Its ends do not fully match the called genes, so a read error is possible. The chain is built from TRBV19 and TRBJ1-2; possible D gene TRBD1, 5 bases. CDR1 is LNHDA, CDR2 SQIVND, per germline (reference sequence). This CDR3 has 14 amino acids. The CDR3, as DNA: TGTGCCCGTAGTATTGACAGCTTTTTCTATGGCTACACCTTC. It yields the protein CARSIDSFFYGYTF.

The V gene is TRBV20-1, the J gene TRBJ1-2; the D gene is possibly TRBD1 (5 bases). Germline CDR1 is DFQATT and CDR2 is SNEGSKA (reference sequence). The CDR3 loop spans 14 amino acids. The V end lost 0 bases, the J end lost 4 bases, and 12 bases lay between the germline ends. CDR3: CSARDQTEAYGYTF. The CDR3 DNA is TGCAGTGCTAGAGATCAGACAGAAGCCTATGGCTACACCTTC.

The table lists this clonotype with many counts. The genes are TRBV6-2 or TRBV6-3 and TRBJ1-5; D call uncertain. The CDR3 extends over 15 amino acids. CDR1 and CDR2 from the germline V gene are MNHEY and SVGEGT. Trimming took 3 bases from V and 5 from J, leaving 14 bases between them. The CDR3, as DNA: TGTGCCAGCAGTTATGAGGCGCGTGGTGATCAGCCCCAGCATTTT. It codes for CASSYEARGDQPQHF.

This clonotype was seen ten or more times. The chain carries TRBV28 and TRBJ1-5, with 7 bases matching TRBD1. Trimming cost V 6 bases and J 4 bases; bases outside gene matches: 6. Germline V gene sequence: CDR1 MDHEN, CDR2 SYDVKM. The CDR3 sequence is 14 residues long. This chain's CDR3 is CASSLGQSNQPQHF. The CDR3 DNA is TGTGCCAGCAGCTTGGGACAGAGTAATCAGCCCCAGCATTTT.

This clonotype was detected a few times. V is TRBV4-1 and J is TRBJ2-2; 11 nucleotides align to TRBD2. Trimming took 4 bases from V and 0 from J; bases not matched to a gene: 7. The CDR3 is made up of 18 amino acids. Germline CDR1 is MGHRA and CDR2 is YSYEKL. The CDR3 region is CASSPIPTSGTNTGELFF. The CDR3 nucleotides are TGCGCCAGCAGCCCAATCCCGACTAGCGGGACGAACACCGGGGAGCTGTTTTTT.

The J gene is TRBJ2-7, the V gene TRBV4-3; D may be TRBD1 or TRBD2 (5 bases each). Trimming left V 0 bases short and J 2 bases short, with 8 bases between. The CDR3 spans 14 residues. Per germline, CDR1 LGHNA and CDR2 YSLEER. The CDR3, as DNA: TGCGCCAGCAGCCAAGATGGGGGTGCCTACGAGCAGTACTTC. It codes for CASSQDGGAYEQYF.

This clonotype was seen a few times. CDR3 DNA: TGTGCCAGCAGCCGACTCGCGGGACTAGCGGGAGTGCATGAGCAGTTCTTC. Amino acid sequence: CASSRLAGLAGVHEQFF. The chain recombines TRBV11-2 with TRBJ2-1, with 14 bases fitting TRBD2. Losses at the gene ends were 5 bases for V and 8 bases for J; bases not matched to a gene: 11. Germline V CDR1 and CDR2: SGHAT, FQNNGV. The CDR3 is made up of 17 amino acids.